This T cell receptor beta chain emerged from a study of cytomegalovirus exposure and HLA in healthy donors. As for the study in general: A subsequent analysis stated that the 120 or so validation repertoires were run on the same platform as the approximately 700 first-cohort repertoires. Findings and limits, study-wide: The investigators catalogued 150 to 200 TCR beta chains as cytomegalovirus-associated. Most TCR sequences proved rare, with some public TCRs found in many donors. First-cohort TCR clusters tended to co-occur in the approximately 110 validation repertoires, a later analysis found.

V lost 3 bases to trimming and J lost 6 bases, with 9 bases between them. CDR3 size: 13 residues. CDR1 KGHSH and CDR2 LQKENI come from the germline V gene. Notes on this clone: Antigen unknown.

The assay was immunoSEQ multiplex PCR, and TCRdb's table has in-frame clones only and misses some. This table holds 57,000 or so clones, roughly 94% found once. This sequence was found in a man between 18 and 29 years old in good health and CMV-seronegative. Specimen: PBMCs. The V and J genes are TRBV18 and TRBJ2-1; D call uncertain. As DNA, the CDR3 is TGTGCCAGCTCACCCCCCTCTCTCAATGAGCAGTTCTTC. This encodes CASSPPSLNEQFF.